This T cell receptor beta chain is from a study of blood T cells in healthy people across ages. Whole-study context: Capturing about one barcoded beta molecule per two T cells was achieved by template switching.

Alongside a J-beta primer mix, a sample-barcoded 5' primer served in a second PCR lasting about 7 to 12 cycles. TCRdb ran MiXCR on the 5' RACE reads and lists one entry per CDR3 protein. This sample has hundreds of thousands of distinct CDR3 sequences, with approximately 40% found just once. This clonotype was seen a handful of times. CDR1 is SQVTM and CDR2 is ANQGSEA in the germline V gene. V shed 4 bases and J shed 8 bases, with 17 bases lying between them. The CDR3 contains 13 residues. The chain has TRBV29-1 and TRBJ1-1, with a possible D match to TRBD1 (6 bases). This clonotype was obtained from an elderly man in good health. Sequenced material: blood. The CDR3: CSVVIAGQGEAFF. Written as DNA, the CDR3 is TGCAGCGTTGTTATAGCGGGTCAGGGGGAAGCTTTCTTT.